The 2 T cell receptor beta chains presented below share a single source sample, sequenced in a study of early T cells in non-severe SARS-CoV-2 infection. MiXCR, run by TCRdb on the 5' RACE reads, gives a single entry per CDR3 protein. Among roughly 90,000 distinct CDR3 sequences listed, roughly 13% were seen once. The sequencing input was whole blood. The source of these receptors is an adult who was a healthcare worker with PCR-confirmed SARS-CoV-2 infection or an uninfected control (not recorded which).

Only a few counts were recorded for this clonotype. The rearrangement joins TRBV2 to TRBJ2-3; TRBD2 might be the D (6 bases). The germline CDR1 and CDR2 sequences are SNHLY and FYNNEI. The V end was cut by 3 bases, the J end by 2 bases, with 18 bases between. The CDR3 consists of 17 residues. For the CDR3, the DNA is TGTGCCAGCAGTGAGAGGATCCGGGGGTCCTTCACAGATACGCAGTATTTT. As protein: CASSERIRGSFTDTQYF. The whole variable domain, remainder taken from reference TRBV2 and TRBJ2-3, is EPEVTQTPSHQVTQMGQEVILRCVPISNHLYFYWYRQILGQKVEFLVSFYNNEISEKSEIFDDQFSVERPDGSNFTLKIRSTKLEDSAMYFCASSERIRGSFTDTQYFGPGTRLTVL.

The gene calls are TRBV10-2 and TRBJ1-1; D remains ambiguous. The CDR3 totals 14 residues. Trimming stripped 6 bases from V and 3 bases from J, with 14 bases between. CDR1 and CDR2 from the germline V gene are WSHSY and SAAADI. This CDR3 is CASREDWADTEAFF. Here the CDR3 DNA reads TGCGCCAGCAGGGAAGATTGGGCGGACACTGAAGCTTTCTTT.